This paragraph covers one T cell receptor (beta chain) sequence. Its antigen is not yet known. Base qualities are not at hand, and no much larger clone is one base apart. These data come from a study of blood T cell repertoires in COVID-19 (dated by TCRdb to the early 2020s). Study-level background: The collaborator samples originated in the United States, Italy and Spain and spanned the acute and convalescent phases of COVID-19. The prospective study material was composed of cDNA or gDNA derived from T cells, B-cell-depleted T cells, or PBMCs. The dataset comprised deeply sampled blood TCRbeta repertoires from subjects exposed to, actively infected with, or recovered from COVID-19. The repertoires were released in a freely available public database intended as a resource for research on the immune response to SARS-CoV-2. Samples were obtained from the ongoing ImmuneRACE study (first 160 participants) and from over 1,000 subjects provided by 6 global collaborators. Sample metadata almost always included a de-identified subject ID, COVID-19 status, age in years and sex. Where available, HLA class I and class II types were obtained from metadata supplied by the sample provider rather than from assay-based typing.

The investigation overall reported the following: The quantity of clinical and demographic metadata differed by source and by participant and was supplied without curation.

Each collaborating institution followed its own protocols to collect whole blood in K2EDTA tubes. For TCRbeta analysis, collaborator samples were shipped as frozen whole blood, as isolated PBMCs, or as DNA extracted from either sample type. Ends trimmed: V by 6 bases, J by 3 bases; bases unmatched to a gene: 6. The germline V gene sets CDR1 to MNHEY and CDR2 to SVGEGT. The cysteine opens and the phenylalanine closes a CDR3 of 14 amino acids. The DNA shown is the 42-base CDR3, in frame from base 1. TCRbeta CDR3 regions were amplified from genomic DNA by means of the immunoSEQ Assay, a bias-controlled multiplex PCR. Turning to the authors' computational methods: Nucleated cell counts per sample were estimated from amplification of reference gene primers within the assay. To quantify the absolute abundance of each unique TCRbeta CDR3 rearrangement, sequence reads were collapsed and filtered. For each sample, productive Simpson clonality was calculated as the square root of Simpson's diversity index across productive rearrangements. In TCRdb, the immuneACCESS table is reduced to in-frame sequences with V and J assigned. These tables do not hold every clone; where another copy was compared, an unresolved V gene accounts for under half, and the others remain unexplained. Clonal size and the V and J genes are those of that table, whereas D and trimming came from the DNA. The sample records 60,000 to 75,000 clones, under 95% of which are singletons. Around 1.5% of the sample is taken by the ten largest.

The chain is assembled from TRBV6-2 or TRBV6-3 and TRBJ1-2; the junction holds 8 bases that match TRBD1. This TCR came from a human donor in a cohort sampled during active COVID-19. The specimen sequenced was peripheral blood. The DNA reads as follows: TGTGCCAGCAGCCCCAGGGGGCAGGACTATGGCTACACCTTC. Translated, this gives CASSPRGQDYGYTF.